Listed here are 8 T cell receptor beta chains from one sample, sequenced in a study of blood T cell repertoires in COVID-19. Assay used: immunoSEQ multiplex PCR; TCRdb lists only in-frame clones, some missing. The data show about 200,000 clones, about 95% seen once. Material: peripheral blood. These receptors all stem from a man aged 30 to 45 with COVID-19, enrolled during active disease.

This sequence joins TRBV3-1 (or the pseudogene TRBV3-2) and TRBJ2-3; D may be TRBD2 (7 bases). The V end was cut by 1 base, the J end by 2 bases, with 13 bases between. The CDR3 extends over 16 amino acids. Germline V gene data show CDR1 as LGHDT and CDR2 as YNNKEL (reference sequence). CDR3 sequence reads: CASSQGVGGPTDTQYF. In DNA, the CDR3 is TGTGCCAGCAGCCAAGGAGTGGGGGGGCCCACAGATACGCAGTATTTT.

The chain links TRBV6-5 to TRBJ2-5; D may be TRBD2 (6 bases). V lost 0 bases and J 3 bases, leaving 11 bases between the germline ends. The CDR3 totals 15 residues. Looked up from germline, CDR1 is MNHEY and CDR2 is SVGAGI. The chain's CDR3 is CASSYSGGGKETQYF. CDR3 sequence (DNA): TGTGCCAGCAGTTACTCTGGTGGGGGGAAAGAGACCCAGTACTTC.

This clone was seen more than once but under ten times. This chain connects TRBV9 to TRBJ1-2, with 8 bases aligning to TRBD1. Germline V CDR1 and CDR2: SGDLS, YYNGEE. The CDR3 spans 14 residues. J lost 7 bases, V lost 2 bases, and 7 bases had no gene match. The CDR3 DNA reads TGTGCCAGCAGCGTGCAGGGGGCTGCTGGTGGCTACACCTTC. This codes for CASSVQGAAGGYTF.

The chain is built from TRBV12-5 and TRBJ1-3, with 7 nucleotides matching TRBD1. J was trimmed by 4 bases and V by 6 bases; bases with no gene match: 12. From germline, CDR1 is LGHNT and CDR2 FRNRAP. The CDR3 runs 16 residues. CDR3 region: CASGSYTGASGNTIYF. The DNA of the CDR3 is TGTGCTAGTGGGTCATATACAGGGGCTTCAGGAAACACCATATATTTT.

As for this clone: Distinct nucleotide sequences in the sample also encode this CDR3. The V and J genes are TRBV5-4 and TRBJ2-1; 9 positions agree with TRBD2. This CDR3 has 16 amino acids. The germline V gene has CDR1 SGHNT and CDR2 YYREEE (reference sequence). With 0 bases clipped from V and 2 bases from J, the junction kept 3 bases outside the gene matches. The CDR3 DNA reads as TGTGCCAGCAGCTTGGGCAGCGGGGGGCCCTACAATGAGCAGTTCTTC. It is translated as CASSLGSGGPYNEQFF.

The chain links TRBV7-3 to TRBJ1-1; 7 nucleotides match TRBD1. This CDR3 has 13 residues. Germline V gene lookup returns CDR1 SGHTA and CDR2 FQGTGA. V was clipped by 8 bases and J by 1 base; unmatched bases: 4. The DNA for the CDR3 is TGTGCCAGCGGCGGGACAGCGAACACTGAAGCTTTCTTT. Its protein is CASGGTANTEAFF.

This rearrangement joins TRBV10-3 to TRBJ2-5; 9 bases match TRBD2. The CDR3 covers 16 residues. After removal of 3 bases from V and 1 base from J, the junction contained 6 bases not matched to a gene. Germline V lookup: CDR1 ENHRY, CDR2 SYGVKD. CDR3 nucleotides: TGTGCCATCAGTGATATTGCGGGGGGGATCCAAGAGACCCAGTACTTC. It specifies CAISDIAGGIQETQYF.

This clone was counted once. The chain's CDR3 is CAWRGGDSPLHF. The CDR3 coding sequence is TGTGCCTGGAGGGGGGGGGATTCACCCCTCCACTTT. V is TRBV30 and J is TRBJ1-6; possible D gene TRBD1, 5 bases. This CDR3 is 12 amino acids long. Between the trimmed V and J ends, which lost 3 bases and 8 bases, there was a span of 8 bases. Germline V gene data show CDR1 as GTSNPN and CDR2 as SVGIG (reference sequence).